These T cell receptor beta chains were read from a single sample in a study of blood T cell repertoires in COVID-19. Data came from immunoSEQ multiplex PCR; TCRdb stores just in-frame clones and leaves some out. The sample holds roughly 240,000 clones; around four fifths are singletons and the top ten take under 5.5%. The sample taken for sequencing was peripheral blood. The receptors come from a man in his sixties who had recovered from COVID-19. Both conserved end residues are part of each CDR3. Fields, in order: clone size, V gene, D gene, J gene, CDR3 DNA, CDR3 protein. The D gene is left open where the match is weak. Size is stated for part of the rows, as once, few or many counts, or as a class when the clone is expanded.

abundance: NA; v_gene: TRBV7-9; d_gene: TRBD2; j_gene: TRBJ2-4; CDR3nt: TGTGCCAGCAGCCCTATAGTTCCCATAGCGGGAGGCAAAAACATTCAGTACTTC; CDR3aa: CASSPIVPIAGGKNIQYF
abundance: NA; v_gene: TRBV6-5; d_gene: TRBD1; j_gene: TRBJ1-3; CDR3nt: TGTGCCAGCAGTTACCGGGGACAGGGGGTTGGAAACACCATATATTTT; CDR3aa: CASSYRGQGVGNTIYF
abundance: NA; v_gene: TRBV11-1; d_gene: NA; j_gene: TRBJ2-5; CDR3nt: TGTGCCAGCAGCTTAGGGCCAGGGGTGGACCAAGAGACCCAGTACTTC; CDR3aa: CASSLGPGVDQETQYF
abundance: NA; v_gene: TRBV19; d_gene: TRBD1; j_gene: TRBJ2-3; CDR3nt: TGTGCCAGTAGTGCAGGGGGCCCCCCGGGAGATACGCAGTATTTT; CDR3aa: CASSAGGPPGDTQYF
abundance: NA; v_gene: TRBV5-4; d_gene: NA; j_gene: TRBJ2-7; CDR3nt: TGTGCCAGCAGTAACAGGGCAGGGGCCTACGAGCAGTACTTC; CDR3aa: CASSNRAGAYEQYF
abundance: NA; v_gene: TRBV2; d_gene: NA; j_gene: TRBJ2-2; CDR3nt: TGTGCCAGCGGCCGGGACATACACACCGGGGAGCTGTTTTTT; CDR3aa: CASGRDIHTGELFF
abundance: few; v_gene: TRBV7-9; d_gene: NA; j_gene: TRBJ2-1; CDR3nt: TGTGCCAGCAGCTTAGGGGCAGGGGGGAGCAATGAGCAGTTCTTC; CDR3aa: CASSLGAGGSNEQFF
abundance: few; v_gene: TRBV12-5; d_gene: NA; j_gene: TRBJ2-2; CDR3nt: TGTGCTAGTGGTTTTTTAGGGGCCGCGAACACCGGGGAGCTGTTTTTT; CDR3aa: CASGFLGAANTGELFF
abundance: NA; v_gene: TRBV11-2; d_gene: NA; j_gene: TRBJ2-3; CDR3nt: TGTGCCAGCAGCTTAGAGGGGCGGGGCGGCACAGATACGCAGTATTTT; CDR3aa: CASSLEGRGGTDTQYF
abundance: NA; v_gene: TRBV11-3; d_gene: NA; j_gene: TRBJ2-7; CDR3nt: TGTGCCAGCAGGGTAAGCTTAGGTTCGTCGGGGGTACACCCCTACGAGCAGTACTTC; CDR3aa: CASRVSLGSSGVHPYEQYF
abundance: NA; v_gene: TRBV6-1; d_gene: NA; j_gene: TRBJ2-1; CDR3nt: TGTGCCAGCAGTGGGGGGCGGTTACAAGCCAAAAATGAGCAGTTCTTC; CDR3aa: CASSGGRLQAKNEQFF
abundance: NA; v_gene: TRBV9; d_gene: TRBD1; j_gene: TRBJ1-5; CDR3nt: TGTGCCAGCAGACTCGACAGGGGCAATCAGCCCCAGCATTTT; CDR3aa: CASRLDRGNQPQHF
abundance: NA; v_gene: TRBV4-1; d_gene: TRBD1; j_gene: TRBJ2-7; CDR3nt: TGCGCCAGCAGCCACTACCCCGGGACAGGCGGCTACGAGCAGTACTTC; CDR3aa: CASSHYPGTGGYEQYF
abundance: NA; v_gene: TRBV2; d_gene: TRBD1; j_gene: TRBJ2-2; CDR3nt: TGTGCCAGCAGAGCTGACAGGGGAGTCGCCGGGGAGCTGTTTTTT; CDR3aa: CASRADRGVAGELFF
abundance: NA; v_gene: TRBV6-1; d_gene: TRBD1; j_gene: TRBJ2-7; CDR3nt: TGTGCCAGCAGTGAACAGGGGGCCCTCCTACGGGGGCAGTACTTC; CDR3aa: CASSEQGALLRGQYF
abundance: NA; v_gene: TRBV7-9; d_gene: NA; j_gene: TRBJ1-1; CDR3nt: TGTGCCAGCAGCTTAGAGCTTACTTTGAACACTGAAGCTTTCTTT; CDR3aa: CASSLELTLNTEAFF
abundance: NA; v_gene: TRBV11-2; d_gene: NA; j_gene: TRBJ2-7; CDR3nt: TGTGCCAGCAGCTTAACCCCGGTCTACGAGCAGTACTTC; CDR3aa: CASSLTPVYEQYF
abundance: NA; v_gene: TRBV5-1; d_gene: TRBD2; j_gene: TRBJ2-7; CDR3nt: TGCGCCAGCACCGAGGGGACTAGCGCCACACAGAGCTCCTACGAGCAGTACTTC; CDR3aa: CASTEGTSATQSSYEQYF
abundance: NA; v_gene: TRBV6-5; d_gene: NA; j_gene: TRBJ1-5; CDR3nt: TGTGCCAGCAGTTGGGGGCCTAATCAGCCCCAGCATTTT; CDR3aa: CASSWGPNQPQHF
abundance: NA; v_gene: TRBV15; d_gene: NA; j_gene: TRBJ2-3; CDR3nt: TGTGCCACCAGCACGCGACAGGGCACAGATACGCAGTATTTT; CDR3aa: CATSTRQGTDTQYF
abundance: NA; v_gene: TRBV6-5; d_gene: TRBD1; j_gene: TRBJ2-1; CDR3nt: TGTGCCAGCAGTTACGACCGGACAGGGAGAAATGAGCAGTTCTTC; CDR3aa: CASSYDRTGRNEQFF
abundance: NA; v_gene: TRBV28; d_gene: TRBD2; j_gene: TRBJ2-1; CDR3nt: TGTGCCAGCCGCCCGGGAGGTACTAGCCCTGAGCAGTTCTTC; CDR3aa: CASRPGGTSPEQFF
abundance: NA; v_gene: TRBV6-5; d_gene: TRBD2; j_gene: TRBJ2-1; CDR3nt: TGTGCCAGCCTCCCTAGCGGGAGAATCAATGAGCAGTTCTTC; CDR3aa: CASLPSGRINEQFF
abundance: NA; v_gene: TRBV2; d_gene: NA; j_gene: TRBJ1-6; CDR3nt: TGTGCCAGCAGTGAATGGCAGAATTCACCCCTCCACTTT; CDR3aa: CASSEWQNSPLHF
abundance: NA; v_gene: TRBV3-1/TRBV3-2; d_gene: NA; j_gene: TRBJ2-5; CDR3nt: TGTGCCAGCAGCCAAATTTCGGGTAACACCCAGTACTTC; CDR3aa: CASSQISGNTQYF